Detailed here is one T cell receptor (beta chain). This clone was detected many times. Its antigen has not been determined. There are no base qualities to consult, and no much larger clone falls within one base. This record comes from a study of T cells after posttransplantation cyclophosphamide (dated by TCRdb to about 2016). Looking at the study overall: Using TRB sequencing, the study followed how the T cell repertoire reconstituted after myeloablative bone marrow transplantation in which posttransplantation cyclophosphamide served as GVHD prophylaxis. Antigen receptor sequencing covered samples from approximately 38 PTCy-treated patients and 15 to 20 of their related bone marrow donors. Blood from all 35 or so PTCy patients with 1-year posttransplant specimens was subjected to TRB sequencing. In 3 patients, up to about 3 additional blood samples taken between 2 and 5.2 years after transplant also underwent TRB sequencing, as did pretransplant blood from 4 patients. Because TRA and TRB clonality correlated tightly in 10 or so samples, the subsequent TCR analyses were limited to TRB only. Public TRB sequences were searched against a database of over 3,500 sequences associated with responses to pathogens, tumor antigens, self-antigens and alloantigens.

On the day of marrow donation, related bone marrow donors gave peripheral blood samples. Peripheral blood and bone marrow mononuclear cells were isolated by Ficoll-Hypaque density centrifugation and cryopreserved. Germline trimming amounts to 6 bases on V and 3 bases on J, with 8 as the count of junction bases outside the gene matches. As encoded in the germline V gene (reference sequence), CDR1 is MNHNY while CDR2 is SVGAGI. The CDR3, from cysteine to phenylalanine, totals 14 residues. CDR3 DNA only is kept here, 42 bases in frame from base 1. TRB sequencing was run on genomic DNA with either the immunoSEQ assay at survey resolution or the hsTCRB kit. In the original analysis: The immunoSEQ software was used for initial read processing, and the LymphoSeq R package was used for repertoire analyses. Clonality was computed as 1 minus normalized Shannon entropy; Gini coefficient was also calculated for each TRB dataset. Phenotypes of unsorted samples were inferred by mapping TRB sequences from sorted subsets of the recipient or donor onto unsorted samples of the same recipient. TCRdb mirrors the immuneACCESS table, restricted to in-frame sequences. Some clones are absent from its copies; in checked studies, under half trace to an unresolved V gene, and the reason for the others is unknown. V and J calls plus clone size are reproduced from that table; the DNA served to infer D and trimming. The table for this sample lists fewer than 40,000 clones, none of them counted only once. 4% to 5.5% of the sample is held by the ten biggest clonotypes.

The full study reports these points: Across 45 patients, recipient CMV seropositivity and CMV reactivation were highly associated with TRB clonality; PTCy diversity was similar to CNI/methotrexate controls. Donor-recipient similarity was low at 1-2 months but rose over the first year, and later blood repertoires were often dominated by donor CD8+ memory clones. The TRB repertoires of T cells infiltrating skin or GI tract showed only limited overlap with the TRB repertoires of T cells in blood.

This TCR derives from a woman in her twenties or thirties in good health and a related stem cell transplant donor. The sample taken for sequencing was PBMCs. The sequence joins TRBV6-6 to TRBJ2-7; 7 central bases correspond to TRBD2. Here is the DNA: TGTGCCAGCAGATTCCGACTAGCCGACTACGAGCAGTACTTC. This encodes CASRFRLADYEQYF.